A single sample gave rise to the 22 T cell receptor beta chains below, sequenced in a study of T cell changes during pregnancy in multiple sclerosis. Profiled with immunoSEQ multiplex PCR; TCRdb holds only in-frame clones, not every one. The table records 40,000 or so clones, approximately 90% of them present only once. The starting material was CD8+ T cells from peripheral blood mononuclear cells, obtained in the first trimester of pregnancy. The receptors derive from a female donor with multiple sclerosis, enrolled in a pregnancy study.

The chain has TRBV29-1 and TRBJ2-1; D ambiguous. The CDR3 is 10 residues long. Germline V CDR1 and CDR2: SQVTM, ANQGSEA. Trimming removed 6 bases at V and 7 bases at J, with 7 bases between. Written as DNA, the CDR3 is TGCAGCGTCCTAGGAAATGAGCAGTTCTTC. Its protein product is CSVLGNEQFF.

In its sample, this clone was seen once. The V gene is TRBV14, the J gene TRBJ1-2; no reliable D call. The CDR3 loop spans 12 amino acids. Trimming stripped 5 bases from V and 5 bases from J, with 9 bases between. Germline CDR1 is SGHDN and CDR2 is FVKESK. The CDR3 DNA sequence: TGTGCCAGCAGCGGGTCCGGGTATGGCTACACCTTC. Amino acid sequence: CASSGSGYGYTF.

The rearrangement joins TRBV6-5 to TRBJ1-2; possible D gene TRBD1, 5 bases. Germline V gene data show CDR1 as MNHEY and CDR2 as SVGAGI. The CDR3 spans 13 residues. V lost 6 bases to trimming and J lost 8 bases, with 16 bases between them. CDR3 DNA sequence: TGTGCCAGCAGCTCACGGGGGGTAGGGGGCTACACCTTC. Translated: CASSSRGVGGYTF.

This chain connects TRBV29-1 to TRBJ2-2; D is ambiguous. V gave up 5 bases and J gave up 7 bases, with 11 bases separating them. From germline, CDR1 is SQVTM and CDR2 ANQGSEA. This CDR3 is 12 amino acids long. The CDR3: CSVRISGGELFF. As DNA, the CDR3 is TGCAGCGTTAGAATCTCGGGCGGGGAGCTGTTTTTT.

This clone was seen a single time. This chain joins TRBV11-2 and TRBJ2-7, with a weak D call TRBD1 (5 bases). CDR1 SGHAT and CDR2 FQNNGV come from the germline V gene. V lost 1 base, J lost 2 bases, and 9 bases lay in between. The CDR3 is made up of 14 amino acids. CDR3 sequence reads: CASSLVLGAYEQYF. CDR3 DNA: TGTGCCAGCAGCTTAGTTTTAGGGGCCTACGAGCAGTACTTC.

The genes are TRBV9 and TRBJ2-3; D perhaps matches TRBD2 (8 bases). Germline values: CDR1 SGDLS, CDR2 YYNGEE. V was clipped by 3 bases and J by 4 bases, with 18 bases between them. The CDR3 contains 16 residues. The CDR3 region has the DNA TGTGCCAGCAGCGCACAGGGGACTAGGGAGGCAGATACGCAGTATTTT. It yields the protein CASSAQGTREADTQYF.

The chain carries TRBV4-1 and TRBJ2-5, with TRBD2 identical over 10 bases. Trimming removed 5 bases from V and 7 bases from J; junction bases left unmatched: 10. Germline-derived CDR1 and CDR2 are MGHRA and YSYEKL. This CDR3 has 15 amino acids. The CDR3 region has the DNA TGCGCCAGCAGCGTGCTAGCGGGGGACGCGGGGACCCAGTACTTC. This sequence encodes CASSVLAGDAGTQYF.

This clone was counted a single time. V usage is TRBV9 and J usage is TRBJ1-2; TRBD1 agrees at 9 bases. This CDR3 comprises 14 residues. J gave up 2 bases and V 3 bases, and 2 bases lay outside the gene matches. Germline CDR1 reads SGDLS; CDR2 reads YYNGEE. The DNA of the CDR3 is TGTGCCAGCAGCGAGGACAGGGGCAACTATGGCTACACCTTC. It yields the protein CASSEDRGNYGYTF.

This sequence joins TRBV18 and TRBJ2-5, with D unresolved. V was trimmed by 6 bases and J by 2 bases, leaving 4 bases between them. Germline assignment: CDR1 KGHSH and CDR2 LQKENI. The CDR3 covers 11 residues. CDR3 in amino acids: CASSPQETQYF. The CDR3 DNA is TGTGCCAGCTCCCCTCAAGAGACCCAGTACTTC.

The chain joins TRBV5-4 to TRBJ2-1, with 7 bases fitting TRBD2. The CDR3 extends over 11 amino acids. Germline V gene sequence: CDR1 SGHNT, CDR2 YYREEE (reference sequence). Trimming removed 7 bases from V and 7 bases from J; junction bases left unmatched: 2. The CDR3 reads CASGGGNEQFF. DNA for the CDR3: TGTGCCAGCGGGGGGGGGAATGAGCAGTTCTTC.

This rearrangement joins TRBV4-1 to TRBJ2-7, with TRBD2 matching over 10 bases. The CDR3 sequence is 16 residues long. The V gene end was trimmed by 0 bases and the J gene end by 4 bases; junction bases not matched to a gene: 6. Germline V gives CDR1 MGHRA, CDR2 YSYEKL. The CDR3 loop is CASSQDRASGGYEQYF. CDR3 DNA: TGCGCCAGCAGCCAAGATAGGGCTAGCGGGGGATACGAGCAGTACTTC.

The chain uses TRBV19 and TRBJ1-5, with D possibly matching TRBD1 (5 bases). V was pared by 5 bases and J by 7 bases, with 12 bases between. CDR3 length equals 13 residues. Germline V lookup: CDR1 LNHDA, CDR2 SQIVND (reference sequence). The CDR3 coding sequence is TGTGCCAGTAGTCACACCGGGGGGCAGCCCCAGCATTTT. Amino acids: CASSHTGGQPQHF.

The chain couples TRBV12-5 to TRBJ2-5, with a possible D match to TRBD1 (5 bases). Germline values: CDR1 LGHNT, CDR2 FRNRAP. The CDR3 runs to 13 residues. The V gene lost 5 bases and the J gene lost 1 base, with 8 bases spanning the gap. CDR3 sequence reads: CASGRTPQETQYF. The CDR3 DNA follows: TGTGCTAGTGGTCGGACACCCCAAGAGACCCAGTACTTC.

The CDR3 DNA follows: TGTGCCAGCAGCGTAGGTGGACAGGGGGGGCACTACGAGCAGTACTTC. Protein sequence: CASSVGGQGGHYEQYF. The chain recombines TRBV9 with TRBJ2-7; 10 bases match TRBD1. Germline V CDR1 and CDR2: SGDLS, YYNGEE. The CDR3 spans 16 residues. Trimming took 0 bases from V and 3 from J; bases not matched to a gene: 6.

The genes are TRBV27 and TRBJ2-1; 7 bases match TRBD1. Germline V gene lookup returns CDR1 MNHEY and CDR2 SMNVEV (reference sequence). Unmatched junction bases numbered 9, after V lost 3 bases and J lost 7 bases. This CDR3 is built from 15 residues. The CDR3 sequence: CASSFYDRVRNEQFF. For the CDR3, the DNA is TGTGCCAGCAGTTTCTACGACAGGGTTCGGAATGAGCAGTTCTTC.

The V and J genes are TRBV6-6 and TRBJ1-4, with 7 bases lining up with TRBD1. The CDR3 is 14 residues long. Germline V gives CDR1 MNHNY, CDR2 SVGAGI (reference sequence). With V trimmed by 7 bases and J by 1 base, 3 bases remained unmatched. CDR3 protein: CASITGVTNEKLFF. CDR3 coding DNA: TGTGCCAGCATTACAGGGGTAACTAATGAAAAACTGTTTTTT.

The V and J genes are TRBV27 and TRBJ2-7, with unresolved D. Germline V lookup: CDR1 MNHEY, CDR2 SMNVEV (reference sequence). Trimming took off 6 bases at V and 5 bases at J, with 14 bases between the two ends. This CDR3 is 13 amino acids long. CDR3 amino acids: CASSIYLADEQYF. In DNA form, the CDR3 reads TGTGCCAGCAGCATCTACCTCGCTGACGAGCAGTACTTC.

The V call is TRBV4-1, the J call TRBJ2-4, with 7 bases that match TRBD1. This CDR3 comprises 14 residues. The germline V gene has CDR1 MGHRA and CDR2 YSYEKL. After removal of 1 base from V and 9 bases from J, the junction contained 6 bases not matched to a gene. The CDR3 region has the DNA TGCGCCAGCAGCCAAGGACAGGGATTGGCCATTCAGTACTTC. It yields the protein CASSQGQGLAIQYF.

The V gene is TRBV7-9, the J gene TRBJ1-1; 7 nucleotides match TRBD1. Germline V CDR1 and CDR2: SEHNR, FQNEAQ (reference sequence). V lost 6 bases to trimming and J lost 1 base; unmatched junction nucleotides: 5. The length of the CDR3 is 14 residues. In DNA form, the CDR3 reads TGTGCCAGCAGTGAGGGACAGCCGAACACTGAAGCTTTCTTT. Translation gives CASSEGQPNTEAFF.

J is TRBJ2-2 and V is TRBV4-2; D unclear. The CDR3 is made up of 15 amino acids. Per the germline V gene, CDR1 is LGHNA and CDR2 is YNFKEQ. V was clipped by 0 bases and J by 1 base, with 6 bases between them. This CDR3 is CASSQDNGNTGELFF. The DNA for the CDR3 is TGTGCCAGCAGCCAAGATAACGGGAACACCGGGGAGCTGTTTTTT.

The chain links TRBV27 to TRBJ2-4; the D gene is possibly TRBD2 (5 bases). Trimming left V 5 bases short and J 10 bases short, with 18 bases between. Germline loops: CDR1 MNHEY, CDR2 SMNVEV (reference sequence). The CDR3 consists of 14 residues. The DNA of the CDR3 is TGTGCCAGCAGTGCTGGAGGACGGCCTAAGATTCAGTACTTC. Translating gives CASSAGGRPKIQYF.

CDR3 coding DNA: TGTGCCAGTGCTCCTGGAGCGGGGGTCACAGATACGCAGTATTTT. This encodes CASAPGAGVTDTQYF. This chain joins TRBV19 and TRBJ2-3; TRBD2 agrees at 8 bases. The CDR3 has 15 amino acids. Trimming took 8 bases from V and 2 from J; bases not matched to a gene: 9. Germline assignment: CDR1 LNHDA and CDR2 SQIVND (reference sequence).